Shown below are 8 T cell receptor beta chains from a single sample sequenced in a study of CD8+ T cells in alopecia areata. The investigators collected lesional scalp punch biopsies and peripheral blood from alopecia areata patients. RNA extraction was followed by reverse transcription into cDNA, which acted as the sequencing template. This table comes from immunoSEQ multiplex PCR, and its TCRdb copy is limited to in-frame clones, with some not included. The sample has about 12,000 clones; approximately 60% are singletons. Sample: skin. These receptors were obtained from a human donor with alopecia areata.

The rearrangement uses TRBV5-4 and TRBJ2-3, with D possibly TRBD2 on 6 matching bases. The V end was cut by 5 bases, the J end by 2 bases, with 12 bases between. Germline V gene data show CDR1 as SGHNT and CDR2 as YYREEE (reference sequence). The CDR3 is 14 amino acids. The CDR3 DNA reads TGTGCCAGCAGTAAAGGGACTGACACAGATACGCAGTATTTT. This translates into CASSKGTDTDTQYF.

The rearrangement uses TRBV27 and TRBJ2-7; 7 bases map to TRBD1. Trimming removed 2 bases from V and 0 bases from J; junction bases left unmatched: 7. CDR3 length: 16 residues. In germline, CDR1 is MNHEY, CDR2 SMNVEV (reference sequence). Here the CDR3 reads CASSLRASGGSYEQYF. The CDR3 DNA follows: TGTGCCAGCAGTTTACGGGCTTCAGGGGGCTCCTACGAGCAGTACTTC.

V and J are TRBV18 and TRBJ1-1, with 8 bases aligning to TRBD1. Germline V lookup: CDR1 KGHSH, CDR2 LQKENI. The CDR3 is 16 amino acids. V lost 3 bases to trimming and J lost 0 bases; unmatched junction nucleotides: 6. The CDR3, as DNA: TGTGCCAGCTCACCCCGTCAGGGGGCCCTGAACACTGAAGCTTTCTTT. Translated: CASSPRQGALNTEAFF.

This clone has more than one count but fewer than ten. The chain employs TRBV7-9 and TRBJ2-7; TRBD2 matches 8 bases. Germline values: CDR1 SEHNR, CDR2 FQNEAQ (reference sequence). The CDR3 length is 15 residues. V dropped 1 base and J dropped 6; count of bases not matched to a gene: 8. This CDR3 reads CASSLDGIGTSEQYF. In DNA form, the CDR3 reads TGTGCCAGCAGCTTAGATGGTATCGGGACTAGCGAGCAGTACTTC.

The genes are TRBV7-9 and TRBJ2-2; TRBD1 matches at 7 bases. CDR3 length: 17 residues. Germline lookup yields CDR1 SEHNR and CDR2 FQNEAQ (reference sequence). The V gene end was trimmed by 0 bases and the J gene end by 3 bases; junction bases not matched to a gene: 7. The CDR3 DNA follows: TGTGCCAGCAGCTTAGCCGCCGGGACAGCCGACACCGGGGAGCTGTTTTTT. The encoded protein is CASSLAAGTADTGELFF.

The gene calls are TRBV13 and TRBJ2-7; D call uncertain. The germline V gene has CDR1 PRHDT and CDR2 FYEKMQ (reference sequence). V gave up 4 bases and J gave up 2 bases, with 12 bases separating them. The CDR3 has 14 amino acids. DNA for the CDR3: TGTGCCAGCAGCTCGGGTCCCCAGACCTACGAGCAGTACTTC. This gives the protein CASSSGPQTYEQYF.

V gene TRBV6-1 combines with J gene TRBJ2-3; D could derive from TRBD1 or TRBD2 (5 bases each). The germline V gene encodes CDR1 MNHNS and CDR2 SASEGT. The CDR3 runs 15 residues. V was cut by 4 bases and J by 4 bases, with 15 bases left in between. CDR3 nucleotide sequence: TGTGCCAGCAGTGGGGACCTAGAAAGCCCAGATACGCAGTATTTT. It codes for CASSGDLESPDTQYF.

The table lists this clone with a few counts. The chain employs TRBV19 and TRBJ1-3; 7 bases agree with TRBD1. This CDR3 spans 13 amino acids. Per the germline V gene, CDR1 is LNHDA and CDR2 is SQIVND (reference sequence). J lost 2 bases, V lost 6 bases, and 1 base had no gene match. CDR3 in DNA: TGTGCCAGTAGGCAGGGGGCTGGAAACACCATATATTTT. This translates into CASRQGAGNTIYF.